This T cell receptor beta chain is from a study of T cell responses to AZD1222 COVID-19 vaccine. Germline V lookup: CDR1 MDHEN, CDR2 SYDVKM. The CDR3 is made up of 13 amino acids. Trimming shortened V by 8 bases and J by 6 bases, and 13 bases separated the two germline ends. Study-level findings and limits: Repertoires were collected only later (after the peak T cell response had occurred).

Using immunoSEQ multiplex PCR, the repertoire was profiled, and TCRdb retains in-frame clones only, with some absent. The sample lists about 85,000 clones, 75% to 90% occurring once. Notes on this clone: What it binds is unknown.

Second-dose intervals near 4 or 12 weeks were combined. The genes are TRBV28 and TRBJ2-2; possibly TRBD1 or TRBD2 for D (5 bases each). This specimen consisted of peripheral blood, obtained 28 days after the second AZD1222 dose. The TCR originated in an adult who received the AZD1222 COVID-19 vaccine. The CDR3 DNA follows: TGTGCCAGCGAAGCAGGGAGCTCCGGGGAGCTGTTTTTT. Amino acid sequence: CASEAGSSGELFF. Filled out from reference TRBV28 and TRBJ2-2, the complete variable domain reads DVKVTQSSRYLVKRTGEKVFLECVQDMDHENMFWYRQDPGLGLRLIYFSYDVKMKEKGDIPEGYSVSREKKERFSLILESASTNQTSMYLCASEAGSSGELFFGEGSRLTVL.